This T cell receptor (beta chain) emerged from a study of blood T cell repertoires in COVID-19. Overall study: Samples representing acute and convalescent COVID-19 were sourced from the United States, Italy and Spain. From T cells, B-cell-depleted T cells, or PBMCs came the material, which was cDNA or gDNA.

Only in-frame clones appear in the TCRdb table, and some are missing; sequencing was by immunoSEQ multiplex PCR. The sample shows hundreds of thousands of clones, roughly 85% of them seen only once. CDR1 is SEHNR and CDR2 is FQNEAQ in the germline V gene (reference sequence). The CDR3 covers 12 residues. Trimming pared 10 bases from V and 6 bases from J, leaving 12 bases between. Each participant's cohort was designated according to participant-reported clinical history. V gene TRBV7-9 combines with J gene TRBJ2-2, with D maybe TRBD2 (6 bases). The receptor was isolated from a man aged 35 to 55 who had been exposed to COVID-19. Sequencing was done on a sample of PBMCs or T cells enriched from blood (not recorded which). CDR3 nucleotides: TGTGCCAACGGGTCGGGGGCCGGGGAGCTGTTTTTT. This translates into CANGSGAGELFF. The full variable domain, in which reference TRBV7-9 and TRBJ2-2 provide the parts outside the CDR3, is DTGVSQNPRHKITKRGQNVTFRCDPISEHNRLYWYRQTLGQGPEFLTYFQNEAQLEKSRLLSDRFSAERPKGSFSTLEIQRTEQGDSAMYLCANGSGAGELFFGEGSRLTVL.